This T cell receptor beta chain was recorded in a study of beta chain features in type 1 diabetes (dated 2018 in TCRdb). Notes on the research overall: Mean age, gender distribution, total cell number and subset yield were not different between patients and healthy donors. Across all samples, some 110,000,000 sorted cells were examined, and cell number per subset correlated strongly with RNA yield. In the study, TCRB repertoires of sorted circulating CD4+ T cell subsets from recently diagnosed type 1 diabetes patients were compared with those of matched healthy donors. Regulatory and stem cell-like memory subsets were isolated from only 8 patients and roughly eight healthy donors, whereas naive and central memory subsets came from all 30 or so donors. Broad study findings and their caveats: HLA sub-analyses involved small numbers of individuals, so any influence of HLA type on TCRB rearrangement remained unresolved. PCR may preferentially amplify shorter templates, but because patient and control samples were amplified and corrected together, any resulting skew would affect both groups equally. Naive, central memory and regulatory TCRB repertoires appeared to be more similar among patients than among healthy donors. Fewer insertions and more nucleotide deletions at VDJ recombination sites were observed in patients with type 1 diabetes, implying thymic rearrangement abnormalities. Sequencing cDNA rather than genomic DNA could over-represent highly expressing activated cells, although activation and CD3 levels did not differ between groups. Type 1 diabetes patients showed a moderate but significant shortening of TCRB CDR3 length in all four CD4+ subsets.

The High Capacity cDNA Reverse Transcription Kit was used to reverse transcribe all of the isolated RNA, meaning that expressed TCRB transcripts were what got sequenced. Naive, central memory and regulatory T cell samples underwent deep immunoSEQ sequencing, averaging roughly 3.5 million total reads per sample. After sorted cells were lysed in RLT buffer, RNA was extracted with DNase-treated RNeasy Micro or Mini kits, with the choice depending on cell number. Each cell subset was processed on its own to prevent cross-contamination, while patient and healthy donor samples were processed together. The immunoSEQ multiplex PCR was used to amplify TCRB sequences from cDNA, generating 87-bp fragments that spanned the CDR3 region. Sequencing of the amplicons was done on the Illumina HiSeq platform. In the paper's pipeline: Synthetic template baselines were used to correct PCR bias computationally, reads within Hamming distance 2 were collapsed together, and singletons that could not be merged were discarded. By aligning reads against IMGT, V, D and J genes, CDR3 length, and insertions or deletions at six rearrangement sites were assigned. Clonotype counts were normalized to sorted cell number within each subset before computing true diversity and Gini coefficients with the tcR R package. Repertoire sharing was quantified using the overlap coefficient calculated on TCRB nucleotide sequences. Out-of-frame TCRB sequences from naive cells were analyzed to stand in for the pre-selection repertoire. The immuneACCESS repertoire file appears here via TCRdb, limited to in-frame rearrangements. These files lack a portion of the clones; in checked studies, under half of the deficit traces to unresolved V genes, and the cause of the others is not known. V, J and clone size are taken as reported in that table, and D and trimming were inferred from the DNA itself. This sample comprises roughly 250,000 clones, more than 65% of them detected only once. Jointly, the top ten make up approximately 0.05% of the sample.

A single peripheral blood draw of about 116 mL on average was collected from each donor into heparinised tubes. A BD FACSAria II and a panel including CD45RO, CCR7, CD25, CD127, CD95 and CD27 were used to sort naive, central memory, regulatory and stem cell-like memory CD4+ T cells. A purity above 95% was achieved for all sorted populations. PBMCs were isolated right away by Lymphoprep density gradient centrifugation and were stained directly, without culture. To minimize batch effects, samples were stained and sorted in pairs, one healthy donor with one patient per experiment. The CDR3 covers 12 residues, taking in both the cysteine and the phenylalanine. Of the read, only the CDR3 DNA is kept; its 36 bases are in frame from base 1. The germline V gene supplies CDR1 ENHRY and CDR2 SYGVKD. V ends up 11 bases short and J 8 bases short, with an unmatched junction base count of 7. Worth noting for this clone: The clone's antigen remains unknown. There are no base qualities to consult, and no much larger clone falls within one base.

Rearrangement joined TRBV10-3 to TRBJ2-1; a stretch of 9 junction bases matches TRBD2. Sequencing was carried out using naive CD4+ T cells from blood. The meaning of the sample's cell subset or site label: true naive CD4+ T cells. The receptor was derived from a young man in good health. The DNA is TGTGCCGCGGGCGGGAGGGCCTATGAGCAGTTCTTC. This yields the protein CAAGGRAYEQFF.